This T cell receptor beta chain was retrieved from a study of blood T cell repertoires in COVID-19. Whole-study context: There were acute and convalescent COVID-19 samples, and they came from the United States, Italy and Spain. PBMCs, B-cell-depleted T cells, or T cells were the source of the cDNA or gDNA that made up the material.

In the source study's methods: By means of reference gene primer amplification, nucleated cell counts were estimated. Some clones are missing from TCRdb's copy, which holds only in-frame ones; the method was immunoSEQ multiplex PCR. D and trimming come from the DNA, and the V and J calls and clone size come from that table. The sample has more than 110,000 clones, 75% to 80% seen once; the top ten hold around 2.9%. Participant-given clinical history determined each cohort assignment. The CDR3 has 12 residues. Germline CDR1 and CDR2: SNHLY and FYNNEI. V was cut by 2 bases and J by 12 bases, with 11 bases left in between.

Input material: PBMCs or T cells enriched from blood (not recorded which). The sequence was obtained from a woman between 45 and 65 years old who had recovered from COVID-19. The chain links TRBV2 to TRBJ1-3; D gene ambiguous. CDR3 region: CASSEIARGIYF. CDR3 DNA: TGTGCCAGCAGTGAAATTGCTCGGGGCATATATTTT.